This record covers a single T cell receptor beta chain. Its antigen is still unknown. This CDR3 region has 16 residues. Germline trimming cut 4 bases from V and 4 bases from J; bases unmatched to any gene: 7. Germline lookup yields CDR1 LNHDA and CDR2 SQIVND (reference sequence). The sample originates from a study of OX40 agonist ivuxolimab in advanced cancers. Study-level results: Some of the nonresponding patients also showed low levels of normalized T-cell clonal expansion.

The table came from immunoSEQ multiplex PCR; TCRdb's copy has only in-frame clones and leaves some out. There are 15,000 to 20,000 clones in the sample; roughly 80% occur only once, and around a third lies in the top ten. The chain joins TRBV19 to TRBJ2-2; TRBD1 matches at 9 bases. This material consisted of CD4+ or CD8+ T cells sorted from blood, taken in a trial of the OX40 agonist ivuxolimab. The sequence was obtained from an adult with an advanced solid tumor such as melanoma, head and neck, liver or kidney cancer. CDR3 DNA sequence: TGTGCCAGTAGTACAACAGGGGGCGCGGCCACCGGGGAGCTGTTTTTT. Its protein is CASSTTGGAATGELFF.